This T cell receptor beta chain was profiled in a study of blood T cell repertoires in COVID-19. This clone was observed a handful of times. V shed 6 bases and J shed 0 bases, with 15 bases lying between them. CDR1 is LNHNV, CDR2 YYDKDF, per germline (reference sequence). The CDR3 spans 16 residues. Sequencing used immunoSEQ multiplex PCR; TCRdb keeps in-frame clones, though not all of them. The sample lists some 250,000 clones, around 83% occurring once. Sequencing was carried out using peripheral blood. The chain couples TRBV15 to TRBJ1-5; D possibly corresponds to TRBD1 (6 bases). This clonotype originated in a man in his forties with active or convalescent COVID-19. In DNA, the CDR3 is TGTGCCACCAGACCAGAGGACAGTTATAGCAATCAGCCCCAGCATTTT. It yields the protein CATRPEDSYSNQPQHF.